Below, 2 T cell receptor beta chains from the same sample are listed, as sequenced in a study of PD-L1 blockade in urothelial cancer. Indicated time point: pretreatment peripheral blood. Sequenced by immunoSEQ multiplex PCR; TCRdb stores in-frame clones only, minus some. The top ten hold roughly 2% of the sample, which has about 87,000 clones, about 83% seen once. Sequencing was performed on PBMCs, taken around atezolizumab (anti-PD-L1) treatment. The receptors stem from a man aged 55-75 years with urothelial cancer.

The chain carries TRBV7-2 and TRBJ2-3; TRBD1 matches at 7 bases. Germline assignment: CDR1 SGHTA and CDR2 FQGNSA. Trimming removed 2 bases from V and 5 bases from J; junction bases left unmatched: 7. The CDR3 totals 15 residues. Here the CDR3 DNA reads TGTGCCAGCAGCTTATGGGTCCGACAGGGAGATACGCAGTATTTT. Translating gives CASSLWVRQGDTQYF.

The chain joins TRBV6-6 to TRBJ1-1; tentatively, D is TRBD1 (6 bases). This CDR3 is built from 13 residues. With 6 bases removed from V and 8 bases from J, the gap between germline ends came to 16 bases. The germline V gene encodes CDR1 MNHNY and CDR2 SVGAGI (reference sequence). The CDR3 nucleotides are TGTGCCAGCAGCCGTACAGGGCATATCGAAGCTTTCTTT. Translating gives CASSRTGHIEAFF.